This is a list of T cell receptor beta chains from one sample in a study of identical twins. One entry per CDR3 protein results from TCRdb running MiXCR on the 5' RACE reads. Among over 550,000 distinct CDR3 sequences listed, under 8.5% were seen once. This sample also belongs to another study, concerning yellow fever vaccine responses in identical twins.

The specimen sequenced was PBMCs. Receptor source: a woman between 18 and 30 years old in good health. Both conserved end residues are part of each CDR3. The order of the fields is CDR3 DNA, CDR3 protein, clone size, D gene, J gene, V gene. The D gene is left open where the match is weak. The listing skips clone size in some rows; elsewhere it reads once, few, many or a size class.

CDR3nt: TGCAGTGCTACCTCTAGCGGAGAAGTAGCAGATACGCAGTATTTT; CDR3aa: CSATSSGEVADTQYF; abundance: NA; d_gene: TRBD2; j_gene: TRBJ2-3; v_gene: TRBV20-1
CDR3nt: TGTGCCAGCAGCCAAGATCCGTCGGGCGTTGTAAACACCATATATTTT; CDR3aa: CASSQDPSGVVNTIYF; abundance: NA; d_gene: NA; j_gene: TRBJ1-3; v_gene: TRBV3-1
CDR3nt: TGTGCCAGCAGCCTCGAAGGCAGTCTATACAATGAGCAGTTCTTC; CDR3aa: CASSLEGSLYNEQFF; abundance: few; d_gene: NA; j_gene: TRBJ2-1; v_gene: TRBV9
CDR3nt: TGCAGTGCTAAATCCGACAGGGACTACGAGCAGTACTTC; CDR3aa: CSAKSDRDYEQYF; abundance: NA; d_gene: TRBD1; j_gene: TRBJ2-7; v_gene: TRBV20-1
CDR3nt: TGTGCCAGCACCAACTCTGGGGCCAACGTCCTGACTTTC; CDR3aa: CASTNSGANVLTF; abundance: NA; d_gene: NA; j_gene: TRBJ2-6; v_gene: TRBV6-1
CDR3nt: TGTGCCAGCACAGGGGCCACTGAAGCTTTCTTT; CDR3aa: CASTGATEAFF; abundance: many; d_gene: NA; j_gene: TRBJ1-1; v_gene: TRBV6-5
CDR3nt: TGTGCCAGCTCACCCGACTTATTCCAAGAGACCCAGTACTTC; CDR3aa: CASSPDLFQETQYF; abundance: NA; d_gene: NA; j_gene: TRBJ2-5; v_gene: TRBV18
CDR3nt: TGTGCCAGCTCACCACGTTCACAGGGGGACACTGAAGCTTTCTTT; CDR3aa: CASSPRSQGDTEAFF; abundance: NA; d_gene: TRBD1; j_gene: TRBJ1-1; v_gene: TRBV18
CDR3nt: TGTGCCAGCAGCCGAAGACGGACTAGCGGGGGGGCAGATACGCAGTATTTT; CDR3aa: CASSRRRTSGGADTQYF; abundance: few; d_gene: TRBD2; j_gene: TRBJ2-3; v_gene: TRBV7-2
CDR3nt: TGTGCCATCAGTGTAGGCCAGGGGAATGAAAAACTGTTTTTT; CDR3aa: CAISVGQGNEKLFF; abundance: few; d_gene: NA; j_gene: TRBJ1-4; v_gene: TRBV10-3
CDR3nt: TGTGCCAGCAGCCACTCGAGACAGGTTGTGAGGAACATTCAGTACTTC; CDR3aa: CASSHSRQVVRNIQYF; abundance: few; d_gene: NA; j_gene: TRBJ2-4; v_gene: TRBV3-1
CDR3nt: TGTGCCAGCAGTTACGCATATTTGAACACTGAAGCTTTCTTT; CDR3aa: CASSYAYLNTEAFF; abundance: many; d_gene: NA; j_gene: TRBJ1-1; v_gene: TRBV6-5
CDR3nt: TGCAGTGCTAGAGATACCCGGGGCCAGAGACTAGCGGGAGAGGCCTACGAGCAGTACTTC; CDR3aa: CSARDTRGQRLAGEAYEQYF; abundance: few; d_gene: TRBD2; j_gene: TRBJ2-7; v_gene: TRBV20-1
CDR3nt: TGCAGTGTCCGCAAAGAGATAGACAATGGCTACACCTTC; CDR3aa: CSVRKEIDNGYTF; abundance: few; d_gene: NA; j_gene: TRBJ1-2; v_gene: TRBV20-1
CDR3nt: TGTGCCAGCAGTGAAAGCAGAAATAATTCACCCCTCCACTTT; CDR3aa: CASSESRNNSPLHF; abundance: many; d_gene: NA; j_gene: TRBJ1-6; v_gene: TRBV2
CDR3nt: TGCGCCAGCAGCTTGGCGGTCTCTCCAGATACGCAGTATTTT; CDR3aa: CASSLAVSPDTQYF; abundance: many; d_gene: NA; j_gene: TRBJ2-3; v_gene: TRBV5-1
CDR3nt: TGTGCCAGCTCACCAGGAGCGGCTGATGTGACCCAGTACTTC; CDR3aa: CASSPGAADVTQYF; abundance: few; d_gene: NA; j_gene: TRBJ2-5; v_gene: TRBV18
CDR3nt: TGTGCCAGCAGCCGTCAGGGGTACAATGAGCAGTTCTTC; CDR3aa: CASSRQGYNEQFF; abundance: many; d_gene: NA; j_gene: TRBJ2-1; v_gene: TRBV7-9
CDR3nt: TGTGCCAGCAGCGAGCTCGGTGGTGGTTTTTCGGGAGTCCTTATATATTACAATGAGCAGTTCTTC; CDR3aa: CASSELGGGFSGVLIYYNEQFF; abundance: NA; d_gene: NA; j_gene: TRBJ2-1; v_gene: TRBV7-2
CDR3nt: TGCAGCGTTGGGCAGGGCCAGTCTTACAATGAGCAGTTCTTC; CDR3aa: CSVGQGQSYNEQFF; abundance: NA; d_gene: NA; j_gene: TRBJ2-1; v_gene: TRBV29-1
CDR3nt: TGTGCCAGTCGACCCCGGGACAGGGGGCCGCCCCTCCACTTT; CDR3aa: CASRPRDRGPPLHF; abundance: many; d_gene: TRBD1; j_gene: TRBJ1-6; v_gene: TRBV6-1
CDR3nt: TGCAGTGCAATGGAAGGACCCCCGGGGACCGGGGAGCTGTTTTTT; CDR3aa: CSAMEGPPGTGELFF; abundance: few; d_gene: NA; j_gene: TRBJ2-2; v_gene: TRBV20-1
CDR3nt: TGCAGCGTTGAAGGGGTTCTTGAGCAGTTCTTC; CDR3aa: CSVEGVLEQFF; abundance: many; d_gene: NA; j_gene: TRBJ2-1; v_gene: TRBV29-1
CDR3nt: TGTGCCAGCAGCCAAGGACTAGCGGGAGTTCTATACAATGAGCAGTTCTTC; CDR3aa: CASSQGLAGVLYNEQFF; abundance: few; d_gene: TRBD2; j_gene: TRBJ2-1; v_gene: TRBV27
CDR3nt: TGTGCCATCAGTGAGTCCTGGGCTAGCGGGAGGCTCTCCTACAATGAGCAGTTCTTC; CDR3aa: CAISESWASGRLSYNEQFF; abundance: many; d_gene: TRBD2; j_gene: TRBJ2-1; v_gene: TRBV10-3
CDR3nt: TGCGCCAGCAGCCACGGGCTAGGGGCTAATGAGCAGTTCTTC; CDR3aa: CASSHGLGANEQFF; abundance: NA; d_gene: NA; j_gene: TRBJ2-1; v_gene: TRBV4-1
CDR3nt: TGTGCCAGCAGTCCAGGACTAGCGGGGAGGGGGAATACGCAGTATTTT; CDR3aa: CASSPGLAGRGNTQYF; abundance: NA; d_gene: TRBD2; j_gene: TRBJ2-3; v_gene: TRBV27
CDR3nt: TGCAGCGTTGAAGTCATACAGGGCCACGAGCAGTACTTC; CDR3aa: CSVEVIQGHEQYF; abundance: few; d_gene: NA; j_gene: TRBJ2-7; v_gene: TRBV29-1
CDR3nt: TGTGCCATCACAGGGACCCAACAGAAATATAGCAATCAGCCCCAGCATTTT; CDR3aa: CAITGTQQKYSNQPQHF; abundance: NA; d_gene: NA; j_gene: TRBJ1-5; v_gene: TRBV21-1
CDR3nt: TGTGCCAGCAGCCAACTGGGACAGGGCCTATATGGCTACACCTTC; CDR3aa: CASSQLGQGLYGYTF; abundance: NA; d_gene: TRBD1; j_gene: TRBJ1-2; v_gene: TRBV3-1
CDR3nt: TGTGCCAGCAGCTTAGAGGTATCCGATACGCAGTATTTT; CDR3aa: CASSLEVSDTQYF; abundance: many; d_gene: NA; j_gene: TRBJ2-3; v_gene: TRBV7-8
CDR3nt: TGTGCCAGCAGCTTACTAAAAATTTTGGGTCCGTTGGCGCAGTATTTT; CDR3aa: CASSLLKILGPLAQYF; abundance: NA; d_gene: NA; j_gene: TRBJ2-3; v_gene: TRBV11-2
CDR3nt: TGTGCCAGCAGCTCTCCCATTCTGGGGGACACCGGGGAGCTGTTTTTT; CDR3aa: CASSSPILGDTGELFF; abundance: many; d_gene: NA; j_gene: TRBJ2-2; v_gene: TRBV11-3
CDR3nt: TGTGCCAGCAGTTTTCGAGGGTTAAATAACTATGGCTACACCTTC; CDR3aa: CASSFRGLNNYGYTF; abundance: few; d_gene: NA; j_gene: TRBJ1-2; v_gene: TRBV6-5
CDR3nt: TGTGCCAGCAGTGAAGCGGGAGGCCGCACAGATACGCAGTATTTT; CDR3aa: CASSEAGGRTDTQYF; abundance: many; d_gene: TRBD2; j_gene: TRBJ2-3; v_gene: TRBV12-3/TRBV12-4
CDR3nt: TGTGCCAGCAGCGTAGGGGAGGTAGGGCAGCCCCAGCATTTT; CDR3aa: CASSVGEVGQPQHF; abundance: NA; d_gene: NA; j_gene: TRBJ1-5; v_gene: TRBV9
CDR3nt: TGTGCCAGCAGCCGAAACAGGGGAGTCACAGATACGCAGTATTTT; CDR3aa: CASSRNRGVTDTQYF; abundance: many; d_gene: TRBD1; j_gene: TRBJ2-3; v_gene: TRBV3-1
CDR3nt: TGTGCCAGCAGCTTAGGGCAGGGCGGCTACACCTTC; CDR3aa: CASSLGQGGYTF; abundance: few; d_gene: NA; j_gene: TRBJ1-2; v_gene: TRBV11-2
CDR3nt: TGCGCCAGCAGTCGGGGTAGCGGCAATGAGCAGTTCTTC; CDR3aa: CASSRGSGNEQFF; abundance: many; d_gene: NA; j_gene: TRBJ2-1; v_gene: TRBV4-1
CDR3nt: TGTGCCAGCAGCCCCCGGGCGACCACTGAAGCTTTCTTT; CDR3aa: CASSPRATTEAFF; abundance: NA; d_gene: NA; j_gene: TRBJ1-1; v_gene: TRBV7-9
CDR3nt: TGTGCCAGCAGCCAACCTAGAACGGGGGGGTACAATGAGCAGTTCTTC; CDR3aa: CASSQPRTGGYNEQFF; abundance: many; d_gene: TRBD2; j_gene: TRBJ2-1; v_gene: TRBV7-9